These 6 T cell receptor beta chains share one sample of origin, sequenced in a study of tumor-infiltrating T cells and Merkel cell polyomavirus. Study at large: The T cells studied were CD8+ and recognized the Merkel cell polyomavirus KLL epitope.

Sequencing was performed with immunoSEQ multiplex PCR; in TCRdb, only in-frame clones are kept and a portion is missing. The repertoire holds 20,000 to 25,000 clones, with about 90% as singletons. Every patient's tumor was robustly positive for Merkel cell polyomavirus Large T antigen on immunohistochemistry. The material sequenced was lymph node tissue. The receptors were gathered from a man between 50 and 59 years old with Merkel cell carcinoma.

The rearrangement links TRBV19 to TRBJ1-1; 9 positions agree with TRBD1. The CDR3 covers 17 residues. Germline V gives CDR1 LNHDA, CDR2 SQIVND (reference sequence). With V trimmed by 6 bases and J by 5 bases, 16 bases remained unmatched. CDR3 nucleotides: TGTGCCAGTAGGGCCTACGTGGACAGGGGAGGTGGTACTGAAGCTTTCTTT. Protein product: CASRAYVDRGGGTEAFF.

This chain joins TRBV28 and TRBJ2-1; 12 nucleotides match TRBD2. Per the germline V gene, CDR1 is MDHEN and CDR2 is SYDVKM. V was clipped by 6 bases and J by 7 bases; unmatched bases: 7. The CDR3 length is 15 residues. The CDR3, as DNA: TGTGCCAGCAGCCCCCTAGCGGGAGGGGGAAATGAGCAGTTCTTC. This gives the protein CASSPLAGGGNEQFF.

The chain couples TRBV28 to TRBJ2-7; 8 bases align to TRBD1. CDR1 and CDR2 from the germline V gene are MDHEN and SYDVKM. The CDR3 totals 16 residues. V lost 2 bases to trimming and J lost 5 bases; unmatched junction nucleotides: 11. CDR3 nucleotide sequence: TGTGCCAGCAGTTTAGGCGGACAGGGTACGTTGCACGAGCAGTACTTC. Its protein is CASSLGGQGTLHEQYF. The variable domain in full, completed from reference TRBV28 and TRBJ2-7, reads DVKVTQSSRYLVKRTGEKVFLECVQDMDHENMFWYRQDPGLGLRLIYFSYDVKMKEKGDIPEGYSVSREKKERFSLILESASTNQTSMYLCASSLGGQGTLHEQYFGPGTRLTVT.

This clone was found a few times. The rearrangement links TRBV28 to TRBJ2-3; 7 bases map to TRBD2. V was clipped by 3 bases and J by 1 base; unmatched bases: 10. The CDR3 sequence is 17 residues long. In germline, CDR1 is MDHEN, CDR2 SYDVKM. CDR3 amino acids: CASSFNSAGVGTDTQYF. The CDR3 DNA is TGTGCCAGCAGTTTCAATTCGGCGGGGGTTGGCACAGATACGCAGTATTTT.

J is TRBJ2-7 and V is TRBV29-1; TRBD1 matches 7 bases. Germline V lookup: CDR1 SQVTM, CDR2 ANQGSEA. The CDR3 spans 12 residues. Trimming cost V 4 bases and J 7 bases; bases outside gene matches: 7. This CDR3 is CSVGLTGYEQYF. CDR3 nucleotide sequence: TGCAGCGTTGGGTTGACAGGGTATGAGCAGTACTTC.

Points on this clone: Additional DNA sequences in this sample encode the identical CDR3. V is TRBV30 and J is TRBJ2-7, with D hard to call. Germline CDR1 is GTSNPN and CDR2 is SVGIG (reference sequence). CDR3 length: 14 amino acids. V lost 1 base, J lost 0 bases, and 10 bases lay in between. CDR3 region: CAWSGGGSSYEQYF. The CDR3 coding sequence is TGTGCCTGGAGTGGAGGTGGAAGCTCCTACGAGCAGTACTTC.